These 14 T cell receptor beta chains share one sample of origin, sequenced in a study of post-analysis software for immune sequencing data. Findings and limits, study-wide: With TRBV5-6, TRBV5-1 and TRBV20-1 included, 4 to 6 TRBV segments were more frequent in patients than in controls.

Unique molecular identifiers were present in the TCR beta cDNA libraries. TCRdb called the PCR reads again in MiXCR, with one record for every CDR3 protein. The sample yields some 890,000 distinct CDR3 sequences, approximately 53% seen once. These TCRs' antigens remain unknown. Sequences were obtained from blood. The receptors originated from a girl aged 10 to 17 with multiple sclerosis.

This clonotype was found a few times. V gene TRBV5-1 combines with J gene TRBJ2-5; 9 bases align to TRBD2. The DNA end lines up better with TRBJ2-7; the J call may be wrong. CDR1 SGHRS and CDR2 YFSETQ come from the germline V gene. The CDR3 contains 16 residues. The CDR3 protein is CASSYLAGVGLDEQYF. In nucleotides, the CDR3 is TGCGCCAGCAGCTACTTAGCGGGAGTGGGCTTGGACGAGCAGTACTTC.

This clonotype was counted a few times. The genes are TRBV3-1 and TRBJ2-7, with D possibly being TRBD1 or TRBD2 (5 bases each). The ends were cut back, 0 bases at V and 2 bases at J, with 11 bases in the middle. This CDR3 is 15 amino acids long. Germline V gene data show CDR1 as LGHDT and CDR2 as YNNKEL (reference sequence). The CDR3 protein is CASSQDPGTTYEQYF. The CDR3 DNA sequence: TGTGCCAGCAGCCAAGATCCAGGGACCACCTACGAGCAGTACTTC.

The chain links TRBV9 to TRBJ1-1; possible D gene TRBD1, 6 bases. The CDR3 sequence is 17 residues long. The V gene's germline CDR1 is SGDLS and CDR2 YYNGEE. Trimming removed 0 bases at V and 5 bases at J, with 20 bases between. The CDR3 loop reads CASSVVPRVGALTEAFF. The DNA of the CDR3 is TGTGCCAGCAGCGTAGTGCCCCGGGTGGGGGCTTTGACTGAAGCTTTCTTT.

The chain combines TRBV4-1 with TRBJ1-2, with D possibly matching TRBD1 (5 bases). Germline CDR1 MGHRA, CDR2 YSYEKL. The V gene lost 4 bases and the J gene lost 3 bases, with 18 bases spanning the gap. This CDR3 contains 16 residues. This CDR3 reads CASSLARRRVYYGYTF. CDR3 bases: TGCGCCAGCAGCCTAGCCCGGCGCAGGGTGTACTATGGCTACACCTTC.

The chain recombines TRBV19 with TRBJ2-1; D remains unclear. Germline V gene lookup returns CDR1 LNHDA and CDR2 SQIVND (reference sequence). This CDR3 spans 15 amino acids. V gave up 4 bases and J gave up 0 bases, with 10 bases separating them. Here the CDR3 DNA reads TGTGCCAGTAGTACCCCATGGAGCTCCTACAATGAGCAGTTCTTC. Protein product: CASSTPWSSYNEQFF.

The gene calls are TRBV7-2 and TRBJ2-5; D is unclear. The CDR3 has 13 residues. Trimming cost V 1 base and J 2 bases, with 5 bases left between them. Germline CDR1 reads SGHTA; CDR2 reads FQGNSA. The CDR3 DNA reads TGTGCCAGCAGCTTAGGAAAACAAGAGACCCAGTACTTC. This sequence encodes CASSLGKQETQYF.

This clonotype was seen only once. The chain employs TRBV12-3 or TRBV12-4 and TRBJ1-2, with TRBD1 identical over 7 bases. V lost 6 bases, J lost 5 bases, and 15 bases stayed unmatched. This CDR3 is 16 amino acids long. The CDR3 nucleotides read TGTGCCAGCAGCCCCGGGACAGCAATAGACGCTTATGGCTACACCTTC. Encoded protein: CASSPGTAIDAYGYTF.

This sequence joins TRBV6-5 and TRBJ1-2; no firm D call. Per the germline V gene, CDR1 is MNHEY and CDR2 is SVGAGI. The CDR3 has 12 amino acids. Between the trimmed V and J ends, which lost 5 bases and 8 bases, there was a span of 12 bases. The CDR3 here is CASSRPDGGYTF. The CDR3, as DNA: TGTGCCAGCAGTCGCCCCGATGGAGGCTACACCTTC.

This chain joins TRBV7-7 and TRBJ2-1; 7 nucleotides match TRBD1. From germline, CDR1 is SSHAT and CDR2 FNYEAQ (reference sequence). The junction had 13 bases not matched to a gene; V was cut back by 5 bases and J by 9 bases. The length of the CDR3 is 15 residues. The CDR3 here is CASSPGTDTRFEQFF. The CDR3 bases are TGTGCCAGCAGCCCCGGGACAGACACCCGGTTTGAGCAGTTCTTC.

The CDR3: CAISEDIPTYNEQFF. Written as DNA, the CDR3 is TGTGCCATCAGTGAGGACATCCCCACCTACAATGAGCAGTTCTTC. This chain joins TRBV10-3 and TRBJ2-1; no firm D call. The length of the CDR3 is 15 residues. Trimming stripped 2 bases from V and 2 bases from J, with 10 bases between. CDR1 and CDR2 from the germline V gene are ENHRY and SYGVKD.

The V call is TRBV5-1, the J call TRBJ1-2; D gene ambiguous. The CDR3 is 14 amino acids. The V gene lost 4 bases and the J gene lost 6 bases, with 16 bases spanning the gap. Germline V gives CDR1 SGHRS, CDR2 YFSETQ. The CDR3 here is CASSVAWASDGYTF. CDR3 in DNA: TGCGCCAGCAGCGTTGCATGGGCTTCCGATGGCTACACCTTC. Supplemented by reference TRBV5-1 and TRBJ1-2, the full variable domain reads KAGVTQTPRYLIKTRGQQVTLSCSPISGHRSVSWYQQTPGQGLQFLFEYFSETQRNKGNFPGRFSGRQFSNSRSEMNVSTLELGDSALYLCASSVAWASDGYTFGSGTRLTVV.

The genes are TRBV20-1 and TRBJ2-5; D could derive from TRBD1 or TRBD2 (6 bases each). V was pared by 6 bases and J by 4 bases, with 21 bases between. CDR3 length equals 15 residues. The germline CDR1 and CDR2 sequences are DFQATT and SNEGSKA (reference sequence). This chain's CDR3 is CSAPRGLVGAETQYF. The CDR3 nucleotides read TGCAGTGCCCCCCGGGGGCTAGTAGGGGCAGAGACCCAGTACTTC.

The CDR3 loop reads CASSQGTSGQWYEQYF. CDR3 coding DNA: TGCGCCAGCAGCCAGGGGACTAGCGGGCAATGGTACGAGCAGTACTTC. The chain couples TRBV4-1 to TRBJ2-7, with TRBD2 identical over 12 bases. From germline, CDR1 is MGHRA and CDR2 YSYEKL. The CDR3 length is 16 residues. V shed 3 bases, J shed 4 bases, and the junction held 7 bases outside the gene matches.

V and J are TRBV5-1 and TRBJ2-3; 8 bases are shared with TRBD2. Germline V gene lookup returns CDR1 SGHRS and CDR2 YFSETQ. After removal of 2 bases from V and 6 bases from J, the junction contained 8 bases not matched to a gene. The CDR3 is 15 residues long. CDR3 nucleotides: TGCGCCAGCAGCTTCACTAGCGGAGGAGGGGATACGCAGTATTTT. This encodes CASSFTSGGGDTQYF.